The source of this T cell receptor beta chain is a study of OX40 agonist ivuxolimab in advanced cancers. About the study: In this trial design, patients received ivuxolimab intravenously at 0.01 to 10 mg/kg every 2 weeks. Eligibility rules accepted prior anti-PD-1, anti-PD-L1 or anti-CTLA-4 therapy, and around 43% had some.

Germline-derived CDR1 and CDR2 are LGHNT and FRNRAP. Trimming removed 6 bases at V and 3 bases at J, with 14 bases between. The CDR3 has 14 amino acids. The assay was immunoSEQ multiplex PCR, and TCRdb's table has in-frame clones only and misses some. Of 45,000 to 65,000 clones in the sample, 75% to 90% were seen once. Material: CD4+ or CD8+ T cells sorted from blood, obtained in a trial of the OX40 agonist ivuxolimab. This rearrangement joins TRBV12-5 to TRBJ1-2; D is unclear. The TCR comes from an adult with an advanced solid tumor such as melanoma, head and neck, liver or kidney cancer. The CDR3 region has the DNA TGTGCTAGTGGAGCCCTAGGGCGGTACTATGGCTACACCTTC. Its protein is CASGALGRYYGYTF.